This TCR beta chain was profiled in a study of shared clonotypes between healthy human individuals. V shed 1 base, J shed 0 bases, and the junction held 2 bases outside the gene matches. The germline V gene has CDR1 SGHVS and CDR2 FQNEAQ. The CDR3 contains 15 residues. Original processing notes: Junction-only sequences without quality scores were provided by ImmunoSEQ, so filtering was different. The assay was immunoSEQ multiplex PCR, and TCRdb's table has in-frame clones only and misses some. For V, J and clone size, that table is used; D and trimming come from the DNA. This sample carries about 680,000 clones, 60% to 75% of them seen once, and the ten largest clones take around 2%.

The sequence was collected from a woman in her twenties or thirties in good health. This chain uses TRBV7-8 with TRBJ2-7; TRBD1 agrees at 8 bases. Material for sequencing was memory CD4+ T cells sorted from blood. Subset noted: CD45RA-negative fraction. The CDR3 nucleotides are TGTGCCAGCAGCTTAGGACAGGGGCCCTCCTACGAGCAGTACTTC. Translating gives CASSLGQGPSYEQYF.